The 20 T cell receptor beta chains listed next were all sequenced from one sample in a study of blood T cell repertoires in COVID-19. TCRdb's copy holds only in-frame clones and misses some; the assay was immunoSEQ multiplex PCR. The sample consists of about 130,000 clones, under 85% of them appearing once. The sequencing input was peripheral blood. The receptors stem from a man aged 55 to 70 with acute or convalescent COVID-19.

CDR3 in amino acids: CASITVTGGVQPQHF. CDR3 coding DNA: TGTGCCAGCATCACGGTCACAGGGGGCGTTCAGCCCCAGCATTTT. The rearrangement uses TRBV28 and TRBJ1-5; 9 bases map to TRBD1. The CDR3 contains 15 residues. V lost 7 bases and J lost 6; bases outside the gene matches: 10. The germline V gene encodes CDR1 MDHEN and CDR2 SYDVKM.

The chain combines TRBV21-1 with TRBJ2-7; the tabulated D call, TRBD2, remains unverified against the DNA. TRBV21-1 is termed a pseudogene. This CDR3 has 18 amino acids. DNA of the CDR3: TGTGCCAGCAGCAAAAGGGTTCGACTAGCGGGAGCTATACGCGAGCAGTACTTC. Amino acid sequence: CASSKRVRLAGAIREQYF.

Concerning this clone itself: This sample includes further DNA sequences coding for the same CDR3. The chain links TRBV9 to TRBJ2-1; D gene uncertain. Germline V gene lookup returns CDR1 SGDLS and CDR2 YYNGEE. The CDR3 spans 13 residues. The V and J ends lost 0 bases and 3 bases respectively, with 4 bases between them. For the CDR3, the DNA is TGTGCCAGCAGCGTAGATAGCTACAATGAGCAGTTCTTC. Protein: CASSVDSYNEQFF. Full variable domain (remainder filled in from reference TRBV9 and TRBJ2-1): DSGVTQTPKHLITATGQRVTLRCSPRSGDLSVYWYQQSLDQGLQFLIQYYNGEERAKGNILERFSAQQFPDLHSELNLSSLELGDSALYFCASSVDSYNEQFFGPGTRLTVL.

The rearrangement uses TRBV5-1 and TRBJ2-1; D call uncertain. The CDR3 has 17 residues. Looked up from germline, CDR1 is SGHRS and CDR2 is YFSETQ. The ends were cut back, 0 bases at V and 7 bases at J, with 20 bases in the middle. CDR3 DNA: TGCGCCAGCAGCTTGGAATCGCGTATCCTCTATGCAAATGAGCAGTTCTTC. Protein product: CASSLESRILYANEQFF.

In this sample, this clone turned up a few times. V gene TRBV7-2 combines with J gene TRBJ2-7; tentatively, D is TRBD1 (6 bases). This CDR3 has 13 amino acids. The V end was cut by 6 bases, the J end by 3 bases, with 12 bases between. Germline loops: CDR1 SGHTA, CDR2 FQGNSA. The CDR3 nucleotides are TGTGCCAGCAGTCCGGGACACCACTACGAGCAGTACTTC. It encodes CASSPGHHYEQYF.

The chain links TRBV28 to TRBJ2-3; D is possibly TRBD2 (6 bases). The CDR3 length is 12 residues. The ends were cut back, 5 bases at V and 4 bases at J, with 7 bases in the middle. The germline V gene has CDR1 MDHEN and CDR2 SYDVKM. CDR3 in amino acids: CASSGTADTQYF. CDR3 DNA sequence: TGTGCCAGCAGTGGGACTGCAGATACGCAGTATTTT.

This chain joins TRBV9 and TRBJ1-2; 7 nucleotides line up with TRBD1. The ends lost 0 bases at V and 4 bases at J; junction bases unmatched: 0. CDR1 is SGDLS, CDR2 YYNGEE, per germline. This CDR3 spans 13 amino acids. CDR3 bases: TGTGCCAGCAGCGTAGACAGGGGCTATGGCTACACCTTC. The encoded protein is CASSVDRGYGYTF.

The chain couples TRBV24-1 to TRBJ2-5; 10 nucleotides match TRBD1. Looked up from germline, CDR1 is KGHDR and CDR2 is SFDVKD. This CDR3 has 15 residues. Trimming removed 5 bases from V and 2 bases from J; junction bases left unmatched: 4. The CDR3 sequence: CATSAGTGVQETQYF. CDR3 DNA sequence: TGTGCCACCAGTGCAGGGACAGGGGTTCAAGAGACCCAGTACTTC.

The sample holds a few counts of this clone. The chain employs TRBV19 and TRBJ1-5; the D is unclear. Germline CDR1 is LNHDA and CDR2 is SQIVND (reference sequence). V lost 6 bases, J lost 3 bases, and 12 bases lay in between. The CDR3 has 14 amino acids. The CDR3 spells CASRREGFNQPQHF. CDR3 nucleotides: TGTGCCAGTAGAAGAGAGGGTTTCAATCAGCCCCAGCATTTT. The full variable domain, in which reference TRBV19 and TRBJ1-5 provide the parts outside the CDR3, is DGGITQSPKYLFRKEGQNVTLSCEQNLNHDAMYWYRQDPGQGLRLIYYSQIVNDFQKGDIAEGYSVSREKKESFPLTVTSAQKNPTAFYLCASRREGFNQPQHFGDGTRLSIL.

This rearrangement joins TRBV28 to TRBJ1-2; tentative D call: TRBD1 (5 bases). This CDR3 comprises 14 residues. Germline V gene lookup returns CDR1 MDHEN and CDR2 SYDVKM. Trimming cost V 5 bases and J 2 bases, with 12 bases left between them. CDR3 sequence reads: CASSQTDWNYGYTF. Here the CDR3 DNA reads TGTGCCAGCAGTCAGACAGACTGGAACTATGGCTACACCTTC.

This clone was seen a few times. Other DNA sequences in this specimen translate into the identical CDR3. Written as DNA, the CDR3 is TGTGCCAGCAGTTTAACAGGGATCTATGGCTACACCTTC. Its translation is CASSLTGIYGYTF. This chain links TRBV28 with TRBJ1-2; D may be TRBD1 (6 bases). V dropped 2 bases and J dropped 4 bases, with 8 bases sitting between them. This CDR3 is built from 13 residues. Per the germline V gene, CDR1 is MDHEN and CDR2 is SYDVKM.

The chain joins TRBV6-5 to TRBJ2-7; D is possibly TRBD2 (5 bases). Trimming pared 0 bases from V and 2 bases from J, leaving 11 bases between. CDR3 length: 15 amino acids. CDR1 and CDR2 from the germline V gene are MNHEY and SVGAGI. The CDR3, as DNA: TGTGCCAGCAGTTACTCTAGCGCATATACCTACGAGCAGTACTTC. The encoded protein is CASSYSSAYTYEQYF.

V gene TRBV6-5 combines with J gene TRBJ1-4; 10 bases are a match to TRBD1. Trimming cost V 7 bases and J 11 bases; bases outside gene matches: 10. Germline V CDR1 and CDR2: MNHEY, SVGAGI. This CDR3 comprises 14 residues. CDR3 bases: TGTGCCAGCACCCCCACCCAGGGACAGGGGAAACTGTTTTTT. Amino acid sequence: CASTPTQGQGKLFF.

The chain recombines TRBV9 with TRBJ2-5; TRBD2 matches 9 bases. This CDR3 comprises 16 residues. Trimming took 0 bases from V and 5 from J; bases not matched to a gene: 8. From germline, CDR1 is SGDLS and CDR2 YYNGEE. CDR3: CASSVAGAGGRETQYF. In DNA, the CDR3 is TGTGCCAGCAGCGTAGCTGGAGCGGGAGGACGCGAGACCCAGTACTTC. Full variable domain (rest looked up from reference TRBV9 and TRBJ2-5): DSGVTQTPKHLITATGQRVTLRCSPRSGDLSVYWYQQSLDQGLQFLIQYYNGEERAKGNILERFSAQQFPDLHSELNLSSLELGDSALYFCASSVAGAGGRETQYFGPGTRLLVL.

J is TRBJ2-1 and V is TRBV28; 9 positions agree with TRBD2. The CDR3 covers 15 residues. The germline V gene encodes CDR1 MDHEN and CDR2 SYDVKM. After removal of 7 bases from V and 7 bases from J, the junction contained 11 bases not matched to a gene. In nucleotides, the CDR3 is TGTGCCAGCATTTCTGCTAGCGGGATATGGAATGAGCAGTTCTTC. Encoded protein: CASISASGIWNEQFF. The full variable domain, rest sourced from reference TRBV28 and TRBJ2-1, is DVKVTQSSRYLVKRTGEKVFLECVQDMDHENMFWYRQDPGLGLRLIYFSYDVKMKEKGDIPEGYSVSREKKERFSLILESASTNQTSMYLCASISASGIWNEQFFGPGTRLTVL.

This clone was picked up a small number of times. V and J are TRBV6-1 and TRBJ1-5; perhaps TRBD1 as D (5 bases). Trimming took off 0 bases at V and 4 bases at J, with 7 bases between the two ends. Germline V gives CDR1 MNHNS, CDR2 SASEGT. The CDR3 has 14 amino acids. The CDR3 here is CASSEARGNQPQHF. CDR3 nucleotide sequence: TGTGCCAGCAGTGAAGCTCGGGGGAATCAGCCCCAGCATTTT.

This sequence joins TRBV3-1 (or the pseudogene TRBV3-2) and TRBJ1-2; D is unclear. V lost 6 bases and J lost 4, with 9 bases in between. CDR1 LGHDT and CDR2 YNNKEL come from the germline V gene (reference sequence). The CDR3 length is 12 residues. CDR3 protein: CASRQSLYGYTF. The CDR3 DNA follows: TGTGCCAGCAGACAGTCGCTCTATGGCTACACCTTC.

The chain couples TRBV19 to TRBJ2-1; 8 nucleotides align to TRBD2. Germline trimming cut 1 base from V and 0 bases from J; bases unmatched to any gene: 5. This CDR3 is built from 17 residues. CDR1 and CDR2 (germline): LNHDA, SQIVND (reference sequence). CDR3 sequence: CASSIGRSGSSYNEQFF. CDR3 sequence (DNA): TGTGCCAGTAGTATAGGTAGGAGCGGGAGCTCCTACAATGAGCAGTTCTTC.

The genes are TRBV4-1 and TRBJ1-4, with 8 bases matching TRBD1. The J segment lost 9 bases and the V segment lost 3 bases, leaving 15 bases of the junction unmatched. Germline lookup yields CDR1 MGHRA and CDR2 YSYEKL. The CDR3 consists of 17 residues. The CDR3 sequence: CASSHPMLDRVFQKLFF. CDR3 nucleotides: TGCGCCAGCAGCCACCCCATGCTGGACAGGGTCTTTCAAAAACTGTTTTTT.

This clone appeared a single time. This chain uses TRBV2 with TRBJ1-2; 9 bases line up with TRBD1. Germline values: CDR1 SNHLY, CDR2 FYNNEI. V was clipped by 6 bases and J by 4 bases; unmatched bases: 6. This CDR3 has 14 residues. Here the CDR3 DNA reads TGTGCCAGCAGGGCACAGGGGGCGATCTATGGCTACACCTTC. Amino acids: CASRAQGAIYGYTF.